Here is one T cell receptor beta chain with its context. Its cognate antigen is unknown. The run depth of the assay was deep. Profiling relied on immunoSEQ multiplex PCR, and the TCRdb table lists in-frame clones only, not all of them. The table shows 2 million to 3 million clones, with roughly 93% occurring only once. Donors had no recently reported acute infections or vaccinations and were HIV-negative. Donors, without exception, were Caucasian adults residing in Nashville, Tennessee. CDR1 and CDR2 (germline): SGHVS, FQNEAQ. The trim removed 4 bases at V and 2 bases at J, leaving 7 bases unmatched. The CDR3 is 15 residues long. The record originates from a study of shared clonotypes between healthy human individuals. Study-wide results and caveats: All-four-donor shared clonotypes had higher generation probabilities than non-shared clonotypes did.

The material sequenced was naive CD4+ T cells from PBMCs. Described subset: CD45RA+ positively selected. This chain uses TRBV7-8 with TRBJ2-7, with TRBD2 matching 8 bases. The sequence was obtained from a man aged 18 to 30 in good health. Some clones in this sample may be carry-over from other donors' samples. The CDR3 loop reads CASSYSGTLTYEQYF. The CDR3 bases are TGTGCCAGCAGCTATAGCGGGACTTTAACCTACGAGCAGTACTTC. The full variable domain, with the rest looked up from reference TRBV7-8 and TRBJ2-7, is GAGVSQSPRYKVAKRGQDVALRCDPISGHVSLFWYQQALGQGPEFLTYFQNEAQLDKSGLPSDRFFAERPEGSVSTLKIQRTQQEDSAVYLCASSYSGTLTYEQYFGPGTRLTVT.